This is a list of T cell receptor beta chains from one sample in a study of shared clonotypes between healthy human individuals. Assay: immunoSEQ multiplex PCR; the TCRdb copy retains only in-frame clones and omits some. The table lists about 2,100,000 clones, 85% to 95% of them singletons, with 1.5% to 2% in the top ten. Input material: naive CD8+ T cells from PBMCs. These receptor sequences come from a man aged 18 to 35 in good health. Some clones in this sample may be carry-over from other donors' samples. The CDR3 runs from the conserved cysteine through the conserved F or W. D genes are given only for firm matches. Expanded clones are given a class, and other clones once, few, many or no size at all.

>TRBV10-1|TRBJ2-1|-|-
TGCGCCAGCAGTGGACCGAGGAGCTCCTACAATGAGCAGTTCTTC
CASSGPRSSYNEQFF
>TRBV5-1|TRBJ2-1|TRBD2|-
TGCGCCAGCAGCTTGAGTAGCGGGACGAAATACAATGAGCAGTTCTTC
CASSLSSGTKYNEQFF
>TRBV28|TRBJ1-4|-|-
TGTGCCAGCAGCGTCCCCGCAGGCAGGGAAAAACTGTTTTTT
CASSVPAGREKLFF
>TRBV19|TRBJ2-7|-|-
TGTGCCAGTAGCATTACTTCACCTGAAAACTCCTACGAGCAGTACTTC
CASSITSPENSYEQYF
>TRBV7-6|TRBJ1-1|-|-
TGTGCCAGCAGCGTGGCCTTGAACACTGAAGCTTTCTTT
CASSVALNTEAFF
>TRBV5-1|TRBJ2-1|TRBD2|-
TGCGCCAGCAGCTTCGGGGGGGATCTTTATAATGAGCAGTTCTTC
CASSFGGDLYNEQFF
>TRBV5-1|TRBJ2-4|TRBD2|-
TGCGCCAGCAGCTTCTTCATGGGGACTAGCGGGAGGAACATTCAGTACTTC
CASSFFMGTSGRNIQYF
>TRBV10-3|TRBJ2-7|TRBD2|-
TGTGCCATCAGTGAGTCGACGGGGCGGGAGGCCTACGAGCAGTACTTC
CAISESTGREAYEQYF
>TRBV9|TRBJ2-3|-|-
TGTGCCAGCAGCGTAGCCACAGATACGCAGTATTTT
CASSVATDTQYF
>TRBV29-1|TRBJ2-1|-|-
TGCAGCGTTAGTTCGGGAGTTAGAAATGAGCAGTTCTTC
CSVSSGVRNEQFF
>TRBV7-9|TRBJ2-7|TRBD2|-
TGTGCCAGCAGCCCATTAAGCGGGAGTAAAGTAGACGAGCAGTACTTC
CASSPLSGSKVDEQYF
>TRBV9|TRBJ1-5|-|once
TGTGCCAGCAGCGTAGAGGCTGGGGAAGGGAGCAATCAGCCCCAGCATTTT
CASSVEAGEGSNQPQHF
>TRBV5-1|TRBJ1-1|-|-
TGCGCCAGCAGCCGCGACCCGGCCCCACTGAACACTGAAGCTTTCTTT
CASSRDPAPLNTEAFF
>TRBV4-2|TRBJ1-3|-|-
TGTGCCAGCAGCCCATCTGGAAACACCATATATTTT
CASSPSGNTIYF
>TRBV2|TRBJ2-6|-|-
TGTGCCAGCAGTGACGACCCAGCCAGCTCTGGGGCCAACGTCCTGACTTTC
CASSDDPASSGANVLTF
>TRBV19|TRBJ2-7|TRBD2|-
TGTGCCAGTAGTATAGATCAGGCGGGAGGGCTCTACGAGCAGTACTTC
CASSIDQAGGLYEQYF
>TRBV25-1|TRBJ2-1|-|-
TGTGCCAGCAGTGACTTATCGAATGAGCAGTTCTTC
CASSDLSNEQFF
>TRBV9|TRBJ2-3|TRBD1|-
TGTGCCAGCAGCGCGGGACAGGGGCCCGATACGCAGTATTTT
CASSAGQGPDTQYF
>TRBV28|TRBJ2-1|-|-
TGTGCCAGCGAGCATACGGCGGGGAATGAGCAGTTCTTC
CASEHTAGNEQFF
>TRBV28|TRBJ2-5|-|-
TGTGCCAGCAGTTTATTTAGACGGCAAGAGACCCAGTACTTC
CASSLFRRQETQYF
>TRBV21-1|TRBJ1-1|-|-
TGTGCCAGCAGCAAAGTGGGACAAGCCAACACTGAAGCTTTCTTT
CASSKVGQANTEAFF
>TRBV19|TRBJ2-7|-|-
TGTGCCAGTAGTATAAACAGGGTATACGAGCAGTACTTC
CASSINRVYEQYF
>TRBV9|TRBJ2-1|TRBD2|-
TGTGCCAGCAGCCTGAATGGCGGGAGGATAAATGAGCAGTTCTTC
CASSLNGGRINEQFF
>TRBV5-6|TRBJ2-5|-|-
TGTGCCAGCAGCTTAGGAGTTGGAGAGACCCAGTACTTC
CASSLGVGETQYF
>TRBV27|TRBJ2-1|-|-
TGTGCCAGCAGTTGGGACGACTACAATGAGCAGTTCTTC
CASSWDDYNEQFF
>TRBV30|TRBJ2-3|TRBD2|-
TGTGCTGGACTAGCGGACGACACAGATACGCAGTATTTT
CAGLADDTDTQYF
>TRBV29-1|TRBJ1-2|-|few
TGCAGCGCCTCCACCCAGGGGTCGGTCTATGGCTACACCTTC
CSASTQGSVYGYTF
>TRBV19|TRBJ2-7|TRBD2|-
TGTGCCAGTAGTCCGAAGGCTAGCGGGAGCTCCTACGAGCAGTACTTC
CASSPKASGSSYEQYF
>TRBV21-1|TRBJ2-2|-|-
TGTGCCAGCAGCCGGGGGACAGACACCGGGGAGCTGTTTTTT
CASSRGTDTGELFF
>TRBV5-1|TRBJ2-7|-|-
TGCGCCAGCAGCCCTCAAAGGGGCGCAGTGGGAGAGCAGTACTTC
CASSPQRGAVGEQYF
>TRBV11-3|TRBJ1-1|-|-
TGTGCCAGCAGCTTAGGGGCCGGCACTGAAGCTTTCTTT
CASSLGAGTEAFF
>TRBV27|TRBJ2-7|-|-
TGTGCCAGCGCTCGCGGAGGGAACGAGCAGTACTTC
CASARGGNEQYF
>TRBV27|TRBJ1-1|-|-
TGTGCCAGCAGTTTATCGGGGTACACTGAAGCTTTCTTT
CASSLSGYTEAFF
>TRBV28|TRBJ1-5|-|-
TGTGCCAGCAGTTCATGGGGGAGCAATCAGCCCCAGCATTTT
CASSSWGSNQPQHF
>TRBV7-9|TRBJ1-6|TRBD1|-
TGTGCCAGCAGCTACGCGGGACAGTATAATTCACCCCTCCACTTT
CASSYAGQYNSPLHF
>TRBV7-9|TRBJ2-1|TRBD2|once
TGTGCCAGCAGCTTCAGCGGGGATCCATACAATGAGCAGTTCTTC
CASSFSGDPYNEQFF
>TRBV5-1|TRBJ1-1|-|-
TGCGCCAGCAGCTTATCCCCAGGGATGGGGGACACTGAAGCTTTCTTT
CASSLSPGMGDTEAFF
>TRBV6-1|TRBJ1-4|-|once
TGTGCCAGCAGTGAATACTTAGGGCTAGGAGAAAAACTGTTTTTT
CASSEYLGLGEKLFF
>TRBV19|TRBJ2-7|TRBD1|once
TGTGCCAGTAGTATTTTCGGGACAGGGGCCTACGAGCAGTACTTC
CASSIFGTGAYEQYF
>TRBV6-1|TRBJ1-5|-|-
TGTGCCAGCAGTGAATGGGGGGATAGCAATCAGCCCCAGCATTTT
CASSEWGDSNQPQHF
>TRBV5-4|TRBJ1-1|-|-
TGTGCCAGCAGCTTGGCGCCCTTGAACACTGAAGCTTTCTTT
CASSLAPLNTEAFF
>TRBV5-6|TRBJ1-1|-|few
TGTGCCAGCAGCTTGGAGGGGTTCGGGGCTTTCTTT
CASSLEGFGAFF
>TRBV6-5|TRBJ1-1|TRBD1|-
TGTGCCAGCAGACTAACAGGGGGCCAGAACACTGAAGCTTTCTTT
CASRLTGGQNTEAFF
>TRBV4-1|TRBJ1-5|-|-
TGCGCCAGCAGCCAAGGTATCGGAAGTCAGCCCCAGCATTTT
CASSQGIGSQPQHF
>TRBV7-9|TRBJ2-3|-|-
TGTGCCAGTAGCAGGGCCTTCCCCAAAGATACGCAGTATTTT
CASSRAFPKDTQYF
>TRBV7-2|TRBJ2-1|TRBD2|-
TGTGCCAGCAGCTTACCGCTAGCGGGAGAGACCTACAATGAGCAGTTCTTC
CASSLPLAGETYNEQFF
>TRBV13|TRBJ2-2|-|-
TGTGCCAGCAGCGAAGACAGGAGAACCGGGGAGCTGTTTTTT
CASSEDRRTGELFF
>TRBV9|TRBJ2-5|-|-
TGTGCCAGCAGCGCGGGGCGGTCCCGCGCAAAAGAGACCCAGTACTTC
CASSAGRSRAKETQYF
>TRBV27|TRBJ2-6|-|-
TGTGCCAGCACTCCCGTCGGGACAACTGGGGCCAACGTCCTGACTTTC
CASTPVGTTGANVLTF
>TRBV9|TRBJ1-4|-|-
TGTGCCAGCAGCGATGCCGGGGCCCTAAATGAAAAACTGTTTTTT
CASSDAGALNEKLFF
>TRBV7-9|TRBJ2-1|-|-
TGTGCCAGCAGCTTAGTGACGGCCATGGGGGACAATGAGCAGTTCTTC
CASSLVTAMGDNEQFF
>TRBV7-9|TRBJ1-1|-|few
TGTGCCAGCAGCTTAGCCATACAAACCGGACGAAGTACTGAAGCTTTCTTT
CASSLAIQTGRSTEAFF
>TRBV28|TRBJ2-1|-|-
TGTGCCAGCAGTTTGGACAGCAATGAGCAGTTCTTC
CASSLDSNEQFF
>TRBV7-9|TRBJ2-2|TRBD2|-
TGTGCCAGCAGCGCACCGGGACTAGCGGGGGAGCTGTTTTTT
CASSAPGLAGELFF
>TRBV7-2|TRBJ2-1|-|-
TGTGCCAGCAGTCCCACAAGGACAGTTCCCAATGAGCAGTTCTTC
CASSPTRTVPNEQFF
>TRBV27|TRBJ1-1|-|-
TGTGCCAGCAGTCCGCCCCCTCTCGAGAGGGAATGGAACACTGAAGCTTTCTTT
CASSPPPLEREWNTEAFF
>TRBV9|TRBJ1-3|-|few
TGTGCCAGCAGCGTAGGACAGGCTGCTGGAAACACCATATATTTT
CASSVGQAAGNTIYF